Below are 18 T cell receptor beta chains sequenced from a single sample in a study of CD8 T cells in ankylosing spondylitis. Via MiXCR, TCRdb re-called the 5' RACE reads, giving one row per CDR3 protein. The profile shows 110,000 to 150,000 distinct CDR3 sequences, roughly 7.7% of them singletons. The specimen sequenced was synovial fluid, either unsorted or a sorted T cell fraction (not recorded which). The receptors stem from a male donor with ankylosing spondylitis.

This clonotype was seen a few times. This chain links TRBV5-5 with TRBJ1-5; D is perhaps TRBD1 (6 bases). CDR3 size: 15 residues. Trimming stripped 0 bases from V and 6 bases from J, with 13 bases between. The germline V gene encodes CDR1 SGHKS and CDR2 YYEKEE (reference sequence). The CDR3 DNA is TGTGCCAGCAGCTTGGGGGCCAACAGGGTTCAGCCCCAGCATTTT. Amino acids: CASSLGANRVQPQHF.

The chain uses TRBV20-1 and TRBJ2-7; 10 bases match TRBD2. The CDR3 runs 14 residues. Trimming took 6 bases from V and 6 from J; bases not matched to a gene: 11. CDR1 DFQATT and CDR2 SNEGSKA come from the germline V gene (reference sequence). The CDR3 sequence is CSALRAGGQGEQYF. Written as DNA, the CDR3 is TGCAGTGCCCTTAGAGCGGGGGGGCAAGGCGAGCAGTACTTC.

Ten or more counts support this clonotype. J is TRBJ1-1 and V is TRBV21-1. TRBV21-1 corresponds to a pseudogene. This CDR3 is built from 9 residues. CDR3 amino acids: CARAPEAFF. Here the CDR3 DNA reads TGTGCCCGCGCCCCTGAAGCTTTCTTT.

Many counts were recorded for this clonotype. The genes are TRBV10-2 and TRBJ2-2; 11 bases match TRBD2. The CDR3 is made up of 15 amino acids. V lost 9 bases, J lost 0 bases, and 3 bases stayed unmatched. From germline, CDR1 is WSHSY and CDR2 SAAADI. CDR3 sequence: CASPTSGANTGELFF. The CDR3 DNA reads as TGCGCCAGTCCGACTAGCGGGGCGAACACCGGGGAGCTGTTTTTT.

This clonotype was seen at least ten times. The gene calls are TRBV29-1 and TRBJ2-3; tentatively, D is TRBD2 (6 bases). Germline CDR1 SQVTM, CDR2 ANQGSEA. The CDR3 spans 14 residues. Trimming shortened V by 6 bases and J by 0 bases, and 13 bases separated the two germline ends. CDR3 amino acids: CSVGPRGSTDTQYF. The CDR3 coding sequence is TGCAGCGTGGGCCCTCGGGGGAGCACAGATACGCAGTATTTT.

The sample holds many counts of this clonotype. The rearrangement uses TRBV7-2 and TRBJ1-4; unclear D gene. Germline CDR1 and CDR2: SGHTA and FQGNSA. V was cut by 2 bases and J by 4 bases, with 11 bases left in between. This CDR3 is 15 amino acids long. CDR3 residues: CASSLRQTFNEKLFF. The CDR3 region has the DNA TGTGCCAGCAGCTTAAGGCAGACTTTTAATGAAAAACTGTTTTTT.

This clonotype has only a few counts. V and J are TRBV7-2 and TRBJ2-3; 8 bases map to TRBD2. CDR1 and CDR2 (germline): SGHTA, FQGNSA. With 7 bases clipped from V and 3 bases from J, the junction kept 12 bases outside the gene matches. The CDR3 contains 16 residues. The CDR3 DNA reads as TGTGCCAGCAACTCCCGAGGGTTAGCGGGAACAGATACGCAGTATTTT. Protein sequence: CASNSRGLAGTDTQYF. Based on the CDR3 plus reference TRBV7-2 and TRBJ2-3, the full variable domain is GAGVSQSPSNKVTEKGKDVELRCDPISGHTALYWYRQSLGQGLEFLIYFQGNSAPDKSGLPSDRFSAERTGGSVSTLTIQRTQQEDSAVYLCASNSRGLAGTDTQYFGPGTRLTVL.

In this sample, this clonotype turned up a few times. The chain employs TRBV3-1 and TRBJ2-5, with TRBD2 matching over 10 bases. The CDR3 runs 14 residues. The V and J ends lost 5 bases and 5 bases, in that order; junction bases with no gene match: 5. Per the germline V gene, CDR1 is LGHDT and CDR2 is YNNKEL (reference sequence). The CDR3 region is CASSGSSGGETQYF. In DNA, the CDR3 is TGTGCCAGCAGCGGCTCTAGCGGGGGCGAGACCCAGTACTTC.

This clonotype has a count of ten or more. The rearrangement uses TRBV5-1 and TRBJ2-1; no clear D gene. The germline gives CDR1 SGHRS, CDR2 YFSETQ. Between the trimmed V and J ends, which lost 2 bases and 0 bases, there was a span of 9 bases. This CDR3 spans 15 amino acids. The CDR3 nucleotides are TGCGCCAGCAGCTTTTTGGCTTCCTCCTACAATGAGCAGTTCTTC. This encodes CASSFLASSYNEQFF.

This clonotype turned up a few times. The V and J genes are TRBV9 and TRBJ2-4; D unresolved. The CDR3 is 13 residues long. CDR1 is SGDLS and CDR2 is YYNGEE in the germline V gene. Trimming stripped 7 bases from V and 2 bases from J, with 10 bases between. The DNA of the CDR3 is TGTGCCAGCGGCGACTTAACCAAAAACATTCAGTACTTC. Amino acid sequence: CASGDLTKNIQYF. The variable domain in full, completed from reference TRBV9 and TRBJ2-4, reads DSGVTQTPKHLITATGQRVTLRCSPRSGDLSVYWYQQSLDQGLQFLIQYYNGEERAKGNILERFSAQQFPDLHSELNLSSLELGDSALYFCASGDLTKNIQYFGAGTRLSVL.

This clonotype was found many times. V is TRBV7-2 and J is TRBJ2-3; no firm D call. Germline CDR1 is SGHTA and CDR2 is FQGNSA. The CDR3 is 15 amino acids. V was shortened by 1 base and J by 5 bases, with 13 bases between the two germline ends. DNA for the CDR3: TGTGCCAGCAGCTTAGAGGCAAGATGGGGAGATACGCAGTATTTT. Protein product: CASSLEARWGDTQYF.

This clonotype qualifies as medium-sized. The chain couples TRBV5-1 to TRBJ2-2; 8 bases agree with TRBD2. CDR3 size: 16 residues. The J segment lost 0 bases and the V segment lost 0 bases, leaving 1 base of the junction unmatched. CDR1 and CDR2 (germline): SGHRS, YFSETQ. The CDR3 loop reads CASSLERGTNTGELFF. The CDR3 region has the DNA TGCGCCAGCAGCTTGGAGCGGGGGACGAACACCGGGGAGCTGTTTTTT.

The gene calls are TRBV7-8 and TRBJ1-3, with unresolved D. Germline V lookup: CDR1 SGHVS, CDR2 FQNEAQ. Trimming took 5 bases from V and 0 from J, leaving 8 bases between them. The CDR3 is 14 residues long. The DNA of the CDR3 is TGTGCCAGCAGCACCCCATCCTCTGGAAACACCATATATTTT. Its protein is CASSTPSSGNTIYF.

The chain combines TRBV10-3 with TRBJ2-5; D not certain. In germline, CDR1 is ENHRY, CDR2 SYGVKD. Trimming cost V 2 bases and J 1 base, with 5 bases left between them. The CDR3 consists of 13 residues. In nucleotides, the CDR3 is TGTGCCATCAGTGAGCCTAGCCAAGAGACCCAGTACTTC. Protein sequence: CAISEPSQETQYF.

The chain uses TRBV7-9 and TRBJ2-1, with a weak D call TRBD1 (5 bases). The CDR3 extends over 16 amino acids. V gave up 1 base and J gave up 5 bases, with 15 bases separating them. The germline gives CDR1 SEHNR, CDR2 FQNEAQ (reference sequence). CDR3 DNA: TGTGCCAGCAGCTTAGTCGTAGACAGAGCAAACAATGAGCAGTTCTTC. Translation: CASSLVVDRANNEQFF. Full variable domain (outside the CDR3, taken from reference TRBV7-9 and TRBJ2-1): DTGVSQNPRHKITKRGQNVTFRCDPISEHNRLYWYRQTLGQGPEFLTYFQNEAQLEKSRLLSDRFSAERPKGSFSTLEIQRTEQGDSAMYLCASSLVVDRANNEQFFGPGTRLTVL.

This clonotype came up many times. The chain couples TRBV6-5 to TRBJ2-3; tentatively, D is TRBD2 (5 bases). Trimming removed 0 bases at V and 0 bases at J, with 10 bases between. Per the germline V gene, CDR1 is MNHEY and CDR2 is SVGAGI. This CDR3 comprises 16 residues. CDR3 bases: TGTGCCAGCAGTTACTCTAGCGTAACTAGCACAGATACGCAGTATTTT. Translation gives CASSYSSVTSTDTQYF.

This clonotype appeared a few times. The genes are TRBV3-1 and TRBJ1-4, with D hard to call. Germline values: CDR1 LGHDT, CDR2 YNNKEL (reference sequence). The CDR3 loop spans 12 amino acids. V was cut by 2 bases and J by 7 bases, with 5 bases left in between. Here the CDR3 DNA reads TGTGCCAGCAGCCAATTCCGTGAAAAACTGTTTTTT. Its protein product is CASSQFREKLFF.

This clonotype was observed a few times. At one end the junction does not follow the germline gene, possibly because of a read error. The genes are TRBV3-1 and TRBJ1-1; no definite D call. CDR3 length equals 15 residues. Germline V gene data show CDR1 as LGHDT and CDR2 as YNNKEL (reference sequence). The chain's CDR3 is CASSQGYSMNAEAFF. The DNA of the CDR3 is TGTGCCAGCAGCCAAGGGTACAGTATGAACGCTGAAGCTTTCTTT.